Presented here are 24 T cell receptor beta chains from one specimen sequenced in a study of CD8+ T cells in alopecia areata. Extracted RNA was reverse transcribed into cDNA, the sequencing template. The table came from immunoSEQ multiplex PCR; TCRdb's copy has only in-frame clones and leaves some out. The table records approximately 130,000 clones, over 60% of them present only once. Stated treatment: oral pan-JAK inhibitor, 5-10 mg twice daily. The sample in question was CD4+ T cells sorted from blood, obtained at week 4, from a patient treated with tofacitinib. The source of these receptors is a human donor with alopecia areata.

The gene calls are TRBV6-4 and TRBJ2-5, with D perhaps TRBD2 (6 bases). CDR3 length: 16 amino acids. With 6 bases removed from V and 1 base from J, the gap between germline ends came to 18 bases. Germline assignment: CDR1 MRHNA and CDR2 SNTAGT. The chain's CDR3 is CASRRREIAPQETQYF. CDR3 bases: TGTGCCAGCAGGCGGAGGGAGATAGCCCCCCAAGAGACCCAGTACTTC.

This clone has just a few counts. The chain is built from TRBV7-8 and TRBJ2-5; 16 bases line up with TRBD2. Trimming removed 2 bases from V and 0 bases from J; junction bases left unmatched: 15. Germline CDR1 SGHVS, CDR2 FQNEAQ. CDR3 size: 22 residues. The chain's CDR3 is CASSLRPAGLAGGGGHQETQYF. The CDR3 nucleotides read TGTGCCAGCAGCTTAAGACCGGCGGGACTAGCGGGAGGGGGTGGCCACCAAGAGACCCAGTACTTC.

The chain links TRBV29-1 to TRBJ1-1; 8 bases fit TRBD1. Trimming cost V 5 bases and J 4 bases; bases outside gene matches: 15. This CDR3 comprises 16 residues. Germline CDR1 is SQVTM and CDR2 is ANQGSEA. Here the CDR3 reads CSVSHLSRQGLTEAFF. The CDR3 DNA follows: TGCAGCGTTTCTCACTTGTCGCGACAGGGGCTCACTGAAGCTTTCTTT.

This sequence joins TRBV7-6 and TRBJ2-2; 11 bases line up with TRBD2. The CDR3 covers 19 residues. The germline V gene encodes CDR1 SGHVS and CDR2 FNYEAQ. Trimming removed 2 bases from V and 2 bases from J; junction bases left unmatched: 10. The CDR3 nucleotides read TGTGCCAGCAGCTTAACAGGGACTAGCGGCTTATTAAACACCGGGGAGCTGTTTTTT. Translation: CASSLTGTSGLLNTGELFF.

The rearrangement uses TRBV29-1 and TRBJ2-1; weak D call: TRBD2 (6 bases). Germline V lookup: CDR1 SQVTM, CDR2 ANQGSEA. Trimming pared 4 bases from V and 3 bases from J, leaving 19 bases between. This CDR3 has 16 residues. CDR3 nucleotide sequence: TGCAGCGTTGGAATGAAGGGACTCCGGCACTACAATGAGCAGTTCTTC. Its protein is CSVGMKGLRHYNEQFF.

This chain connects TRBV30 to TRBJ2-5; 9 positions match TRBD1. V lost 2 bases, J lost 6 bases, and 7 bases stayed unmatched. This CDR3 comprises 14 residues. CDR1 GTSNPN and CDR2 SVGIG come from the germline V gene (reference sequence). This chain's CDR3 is CAWSLGQGGKTQYF. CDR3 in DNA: TGTGCCTGGAGTCTGGGACAGGGAGGAAAGACCCAGTACTTC.

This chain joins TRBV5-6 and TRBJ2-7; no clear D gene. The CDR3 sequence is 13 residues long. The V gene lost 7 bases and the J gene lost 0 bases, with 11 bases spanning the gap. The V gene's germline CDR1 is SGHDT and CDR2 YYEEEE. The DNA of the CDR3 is TGTGCCAGCGGCAGAGATTTCTCCTACGAGCAGTACTTC. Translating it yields CASGRDFSYEQYF.

Here the CDR3 DNA reads TGTGCCAGCTCACCAGATTTCAAGAGCTCCTACGAGCAGTACTTC. It encodes CASSPDFKSSYEQYF. V gene TRBV18 combines with J gene TRBJ2-7; no clear D. V was trimmed by 2 bases and J by 0 bases, leaving 11 bases between them. The CDR3 is 15 residues long. Germline V gene data show CDR1 as KGHSH and CDR2 as LQKENI.

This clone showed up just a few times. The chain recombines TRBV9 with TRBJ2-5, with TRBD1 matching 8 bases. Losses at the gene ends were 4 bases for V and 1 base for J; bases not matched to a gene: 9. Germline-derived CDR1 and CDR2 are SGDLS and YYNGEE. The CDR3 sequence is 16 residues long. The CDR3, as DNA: TGTGCCAGCAGCACGACAGGGGTCACGCCCCAAGAGACCCAGTACTTC. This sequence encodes CASSTTGVTPQETQYF.

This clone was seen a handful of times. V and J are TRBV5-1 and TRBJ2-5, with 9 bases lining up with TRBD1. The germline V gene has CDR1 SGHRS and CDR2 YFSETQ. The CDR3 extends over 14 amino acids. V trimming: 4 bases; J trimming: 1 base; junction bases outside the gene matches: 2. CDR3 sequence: CASSATGGQETQYF. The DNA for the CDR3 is TGCGCCAGCAGCGCGACAGGGGGCCAAGAGACCCAGTACTTC.

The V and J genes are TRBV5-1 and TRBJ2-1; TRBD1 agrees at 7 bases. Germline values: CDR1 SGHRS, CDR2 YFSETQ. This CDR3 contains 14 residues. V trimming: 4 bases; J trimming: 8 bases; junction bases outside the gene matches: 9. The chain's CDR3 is CASSRRQGGDEQFF. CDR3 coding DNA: TGCGCCAGCAGCCGCCGACAGGGCGGCGATGAGCAGTTCTTC. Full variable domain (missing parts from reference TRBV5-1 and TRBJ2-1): KAGVTQTPRYLIKTRGQQVTLSCSPISGHRSVSWYQQTPGQGLQFLFEYFSETQRNKGNFPGRFSGRQFSNSRSEMNVSTLELGDSALYLCASSRRQGGDEQFFGPGTRLTVL.

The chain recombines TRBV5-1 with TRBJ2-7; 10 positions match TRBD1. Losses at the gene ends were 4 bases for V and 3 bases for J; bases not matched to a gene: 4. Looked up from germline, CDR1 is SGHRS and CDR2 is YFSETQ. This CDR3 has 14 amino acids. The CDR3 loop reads CASSAGQGIYEQYF. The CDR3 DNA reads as TGCGCCAGCAGCGCGGGACAGGGGATCTACGAGCAGTACTTC.

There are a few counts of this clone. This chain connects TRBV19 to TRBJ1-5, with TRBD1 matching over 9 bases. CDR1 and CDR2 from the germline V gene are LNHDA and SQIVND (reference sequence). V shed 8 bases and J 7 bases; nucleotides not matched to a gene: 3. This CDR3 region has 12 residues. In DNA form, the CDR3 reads TGTGCCAGTCGGACAGGGGCCCAGCCCCAGCATTTT. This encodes CASRTGAQPQHF.

CDR3 nucleotide sequence: TGCGCCAGCAGCTTGTTTGGCGTGAACACTGAAGCTTTCTTT. It specifies CASSLFGVNTEAFF. The chain employs TRBV5-1 and TRBJ1-1; D unresolved. The CDR3 contains 14 residues. Deletions cut 1 base from V and 0 bases from J, with 7 bases between. Germline V gene data show CDR1 as SGHRS and CDR2 as YFSETQ.

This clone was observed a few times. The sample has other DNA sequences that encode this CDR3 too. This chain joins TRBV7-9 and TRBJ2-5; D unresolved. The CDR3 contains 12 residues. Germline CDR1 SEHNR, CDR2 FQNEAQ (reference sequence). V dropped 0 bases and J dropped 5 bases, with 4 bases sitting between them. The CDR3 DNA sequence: TGTGCCAGCAGCTTAGCCGGGGAGACCCAGTACTTC. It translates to CASSLAGETQYF.

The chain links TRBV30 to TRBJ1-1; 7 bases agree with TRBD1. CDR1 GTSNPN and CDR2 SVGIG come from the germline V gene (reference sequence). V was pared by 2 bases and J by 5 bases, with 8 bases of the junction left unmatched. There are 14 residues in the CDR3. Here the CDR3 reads CAWSLGGSRTEAFF. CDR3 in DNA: TGTGCCTGGAGTCTAGGGGGCTCACGGACTGAAGCTTTCTTT.

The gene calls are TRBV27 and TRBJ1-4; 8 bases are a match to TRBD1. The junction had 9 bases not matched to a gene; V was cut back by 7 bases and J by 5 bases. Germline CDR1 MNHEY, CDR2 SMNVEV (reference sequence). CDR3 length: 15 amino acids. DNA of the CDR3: TGTGCCAGCACCAAGCTCGGACAGGGAAATGAAAAACTGTTTTTT. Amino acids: CASTKLGQGNEKLFF.

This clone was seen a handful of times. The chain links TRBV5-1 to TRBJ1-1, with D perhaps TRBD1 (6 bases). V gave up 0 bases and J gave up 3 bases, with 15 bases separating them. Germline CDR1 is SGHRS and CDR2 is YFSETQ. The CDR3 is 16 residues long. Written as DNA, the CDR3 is TGCGCCAGCAGCTTGGTTTTTATGGGGGCGGACACTGAAGCTTTCTTT. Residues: CASSLVFMGADTEAFF.

The CDR3 region is CASNQGGTGAKQYF. CDR3 in DNA: TGTGCCAGCAACCAAGGGGGGACAGGGGCCAAGCAGTACTTC. The V and J genes are TRBV27 and TRBJ2-7, with 10 bases identical to TRBD1. The CDR3 has 14 amino acids. Germline values: CDR1 MNHEY, CDR2 SMNVEV (reference sequence). Trimming removed 7 bases from V and 8 bases from J; junction bases left unmatched: 11.

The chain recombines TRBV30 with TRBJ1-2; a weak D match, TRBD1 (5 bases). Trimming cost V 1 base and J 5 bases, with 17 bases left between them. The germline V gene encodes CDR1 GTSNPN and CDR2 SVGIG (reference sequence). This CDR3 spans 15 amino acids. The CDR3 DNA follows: TGTGCCTGGAGTGGTGTACGGGGCCAGCTATATGGCTACACCTTC. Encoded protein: CAWSGVRGQLYGYTF.

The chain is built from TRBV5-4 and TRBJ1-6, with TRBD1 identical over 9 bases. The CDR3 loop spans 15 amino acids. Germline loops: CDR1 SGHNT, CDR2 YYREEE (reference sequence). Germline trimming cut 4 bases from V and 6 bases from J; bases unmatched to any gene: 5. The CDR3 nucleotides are TGTGCCAGCAGCCGGACAGGGGACGGTAATTCACCCCTCCACTTT. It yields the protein CASSRTGDGNSPLHF.

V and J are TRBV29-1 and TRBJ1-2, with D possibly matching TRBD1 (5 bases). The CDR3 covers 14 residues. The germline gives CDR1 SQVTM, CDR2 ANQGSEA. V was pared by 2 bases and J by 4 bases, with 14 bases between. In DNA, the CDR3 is TGCAGCGTTGAACCGCAAGACAGACCCTATGGCTACACCTTC. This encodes CSVEPQDRPYGYTF.

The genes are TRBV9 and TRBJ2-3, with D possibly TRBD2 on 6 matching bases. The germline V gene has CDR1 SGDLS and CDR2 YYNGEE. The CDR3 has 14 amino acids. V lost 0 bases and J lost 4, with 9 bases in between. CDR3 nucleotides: TGTGCCAGCAGCGTAGTCGGCGGGGCAGATACGCAGTATTTT. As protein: CASSVVGGADTQYF.

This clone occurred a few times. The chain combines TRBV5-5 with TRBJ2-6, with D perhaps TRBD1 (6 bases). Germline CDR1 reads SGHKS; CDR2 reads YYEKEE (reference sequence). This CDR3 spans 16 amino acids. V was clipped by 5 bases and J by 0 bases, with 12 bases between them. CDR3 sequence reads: CASRPRGNSGANVLTF. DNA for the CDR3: TGTGCCAGCAGGCCTAGGGGGAACTCTGGGGCCAACGTCCTGACTTTC.